Listed below are T cell receptor beta chains from one sample, sequenced in a study of T cell responses to AZD1222 COVID-19 vaccine. The data were produced by immunoSEQ multiplex PCR, yet TCRdb's version contains in-frame clones alone and is incomplete. Here the sample spans 210,000 or so clones, approximately 94% being singletons. Sequenced here: peripheral blood, sampled 28 days after the second dose of the MenACWY control vaccine. These receptors were obtained from an adult who received the MenACWY meningococcal vaccine as a control. CDR3s include the opening cysteine and the closing phenylalanine or tryptophan. Fields, in order: D gene, J gene, clone size, V gene, CDR3 DNA, CDR3 protein. D genes are given only for firm matches. Expanded clones are given a class, and other clones once, few, many or no size at all.

NA,TRBJ1-6,few,TRBV3-1/TRBV3-2,TGTGCCAGCAGCCAGGGACGCCATCCCCTCCACTTT,CASSQGRHPLHF
TRBD1,TRBJ1-6,NA,TRBV28,TGTGCCAGCAGGTCACCGGGACAGGGTTATTCACCCCTCCACTTT,CASRSPGQGYSPLHF
NA,TRBJ1-1,NA,TRBV6-5,TGTGCCAGCAGAAGACAGACTGAAGCTTTCTTT,CASRRQTEAFF
NA,TRBJ2-7,NA,TRBV28,TGTGCCAGCAGGACAGGAAACCTCTACGAGCAGTACTTC,CASRTGNLYEQYF
NA,TRBJ2-7,NA,TRBV5-1,TGCGCCAGCAGCTTCTTTTCGGGAGAGACCTACGAGCAGTACTTC,CASSFFSGETYEQYF
NA,TRBJ1-5,NA,TRBV28,TGTGCCAGCAGTTTCGAGGGGCGGCAGCCCCAGCATTTT,CASSFEGRQPQHF
NA,TRBJ2-7,once,TRBV2,TGTGCCAGCAGCCTCACGGCCCAGGGCTACGAGGAGCAGTACTTC,CASSLTAQGYEEQYF
NA,TRBJ2-3,NA,TRBV7-7,TGTGCCAGCAGTAGGGACTTCAACACAGATACGCAGTATTTT,CASSRDFNTDTQYF
TRBD1,TRBJ2-2,NA,TRBV10-2,TGCGCCAGCAGTGGACAGGGTAGAACCGGGGAGCTGTTTTTT,CASSGQGRTGELFF
NA,TRBJ1-6,NA,TRBV7-3,TGTGCCAGCAGCTTAACGGGGAAGGGGACGAGCTCCTATAATTCACCCCTCCACTTT,CASSLTGKGTSSYNSPLHF
TRBD1,TRBJ2-7,NA,TRBV12-3/TRBV12-4,TGTGCCAGCAGTCACAGGGGGCGGCACGAGCAGTACTTC,CASSHRGRHEQYF
NA,TRBJ1-2,NA,TRBV6-5,TGTGCCAGCAGCTACGGACGGACTAACTATGGCTACACCTTC,CASSYGRTNYGYTF
NA,TRBJ1-1,NA,TRBV9,TGTGCCAGCAGCGTACAGCGACACGCAACGAACACTGAAGCTTTCTTT,CASSVQRHATNTEAFF
NA,TRBJ1-2,NA,TRBV6-2/TRBV6-3,TGTGCCAGCAGTCAGGTTAACTATGGCTACACCTTC,CASSQVNYGYTF
TRBD1,TRBJ2-3,NA,TRBV4-1,TGCGCCAGCAACCCGGGACAGGGGTCAGATACGCAGTATTTT,CASNPGQGSDTQYF
NA,TRBJ2-7,NA,TRBV19,TGTGCCAGTAGTATAAGCCCCCAGGGTATCTACGAGCAGTACTTC,CASSISPQGIYEQYF
NA,TRBJ1-2,NA,TRBV10-3,TGTGCCATCTCTAAGTCCGGAACTCTGAACTATGGCTACACCTTC,CAISKSGTLNYGYTF
NA,TRBJ1-1,NA,TRBV6-5,TGTGCCAGCAGCCGCCCGGGCACTGAAGCTTTCTTT,CASSRPGTEAFF
NA,TRBJ1-2,NA,TRBV3-1/TRBV3-2,TGTGCCAGCAGCCACTCAGGGACCTTCTATGGCTACACCTTC,CASSHSGTFYGYTF
NA,TRBJ1-4,NA,TRBV4-1,TGCGCCAGCAGCCAAGAACAGTCCGCAACTAATGAAAAACTGTTTTTT,CASSQEQSATNEKLFF
TRBD2,TRBJ2-1,NA,TRBV9,TGTGCCAGCAGCGTAGAATGGCTAGCGGGAGACAATGAGCAGTTCTTC,CASSVEWLAGDNEQFF
TRBD1,TRBJ2-7,NA,TRBV5-1,TGCGCCAGCAGCTTACCGGGACAGGCGCGCGAGCAGTACTTC,CASSLPGQAREQYF
NA,TRBJ1-2,NA,TRBV5-6,TGTGCCACCGCCCCGAGCCCGGGGGGGGCTAACTATGGCTACACCTTC,CATAPSPGGANYGYTF
NA,TRBJ1-4,NA,TRBV29-1,TGCAGCGTTGGAGGGGAGGATGAAAAACTGTTTTTT,CSVGGEDEKLFF